This paragraph covers one T cell receptor (beta chain) sequence. The antigen is not known. Donors came from a validation cohort of about 110 subjects, distinct from the first 666-subject cohort. Assay used: immunoSEQ multiplex PCR; TCRdb lists only in-frame clones, some missing. This table holds around 69,000 clones, over 95% found once. In germline, CDR1 is SGHTA, CDR2 FQGNSA. Trimming at V came to 2 bases and at J to 3 bases, leaving 7 bases not matched to a gene. CDR3 length: 17 residues. These data originate in a study of cytomegalovirus exposure and HLA in healthy donors. The overall study: The use of the same platform for the roughly 110 validation repertoires and the roughly 670 first-cohort repertoires was reported by a later analysis. General study findings and limits: It was 150 to 200 TCR beta chains that were listed as cytomegalovirus-associated. Specificity for CMV antigens was confirmed in vitro for a few of the CMV-associated chains.

The receptor was derived from a woman aged 18-29 years in good health and CMV-seropositive. Sequencing was carried out using PBMCs. The chain couples TRBV7-2 to TRBJ2-1; the match to TRBD2 covers 10 bases. CDR3 bases: TGTGCCAGCAGCTTACCTACCGCTAGCGGGAGCTACAATGAGCAGTTCTTC. Residues: CASSLPTASGSYNEQFF.